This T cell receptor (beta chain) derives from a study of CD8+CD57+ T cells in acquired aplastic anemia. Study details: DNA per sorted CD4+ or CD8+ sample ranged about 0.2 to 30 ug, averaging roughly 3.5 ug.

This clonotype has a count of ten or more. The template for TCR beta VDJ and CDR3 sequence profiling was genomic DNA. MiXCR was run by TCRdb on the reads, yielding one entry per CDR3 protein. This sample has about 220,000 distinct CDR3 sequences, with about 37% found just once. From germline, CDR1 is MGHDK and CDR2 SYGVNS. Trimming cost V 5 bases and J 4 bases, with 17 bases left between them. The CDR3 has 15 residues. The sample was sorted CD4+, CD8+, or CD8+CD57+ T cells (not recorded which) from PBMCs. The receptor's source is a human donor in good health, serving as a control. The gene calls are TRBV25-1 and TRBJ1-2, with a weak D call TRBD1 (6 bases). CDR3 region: CASSPPGGLGYGYTF. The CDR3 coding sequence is TGTGCCAGCAGTCCCCCGGGGGGCCTCGGCTATGGCTACACCTTC.